This T cell receptor beta chain stems from a study of cytomegalovirus exposure and HLA in healthy donors. Whole-study results and caveats: One variant, a missense change in DCLRE1C, was linked in a later analysis to TCR beta V- and J-gene trimming.

Concerning this clone: The antigen is undetermined.

With 8 bases clipped from V and 8 bases from J, the junction kept 5 bases outside the gene matches. The CDR3 runs to 14 residues. Germline V lookup: CDR1 WNHNN, CDR2 SYGVQD (reference sequence). PCR was performed using 60 Vbeta and 13 Jbeta primers. TCRdb's table, derived via immunoSEQ multiplex PCR, lists solely in-frame clones and lacks some. The table includes roughly 150,000 clones, approximately 81% detected once. The chain has TRBV10-1 and TRBJ2-1, with 14 bases matching TRBD2. Sample: PBMCs. The clonotype was recovered from a woman in her thirties or forties in good health and CMV-seropositive. The CDR3 loop reads CASRGLAGAHEQFF. In nucleotides, the CDR3 is TGCGCCAGCCGGGGACTAGCGGGAGCTCATGAGCAGTTCTTC.